This TCR beta chain was identified in a study of blood T cell repertoires in COVID-19. Sequencing was performed with immunoSEQ multiplex PCR; in TCRdb, only in-frame clones are kept and a portion is missing. The repertoire includes 150,000 to 200,000 clones, about nine tenths of them detected once, and 6.5% to 8.5% sits in the top ten. The CDR3 consists of 14 residues. Trimming cost V 3 bases and J 6 bases; bases outside gene matches: 8. Germline V gene sequence: CDR1 MNHEY, CDR2 SMNVEV (reference sequence). The sequence came from a man aged 40-49 years with acute or convalescent COVID-19. The sequencing input was peripheral blood. The chain is built from TRBV27 and TRBJ2-7; TRBD1 aligns across 7 bases. The CDR3 bases are TGTGCCAGCAGTTTGAGACAGGGTAGGCGCGAGCAGTACTTC. It codes for CASSLRQGRREQYF.